What follows describes a single T cell receptor (beta chain). What it binds is not known. The sample is drawn from a study of post-analysis software for immune sequencing data. V was pared by 5 bases and J by 4 bases, with 18 bases between. The CDR3 length is 15 residues. CDR1 and CDR2 (germline): DFQATT, SNEGSKA (reference sequence). Sequencing libraries made from TCR beta cDNA carried unique molecular identifiers. It was from roughly 1 to 10 million T cells that 500,000 or so cDNA molecules came. TCRdb processed the PCR reads anew with MiXCR; each CDR3 protein has one entry. The repertoire includes hundreds of thousands of distinct CDR3 sequences, 30% of them detected once, and approximately 0.55% sits in the top ten. General observations from the study: The study found TRBV5-6, TRBV5-1 and TRBV20-1 among several TRBV segments more frequent in patients than controls. Relative to controls, patients with multiple sclerosis showed significantly lower normalized Chao1 diversity. Pronounced co-clustering by F measure was evident among identically batched samples.

This TCR was recovered from a girl aged 10-17 years with multiple sclerosis. The sequenced sample consisted of blood. The chain combines TRBV20-1 with TRBJ2-4; D may match TRBD1 or TRBD2 (5 bases each). The CDR3 bases are TGCAGTGCTGTCCCCTTCGGGGCGATAAAAAACATTCAGTACTTC. Amino acids: CSAVPFGAIKNIQYF.